This T cell receptor (beta chain) was found in a study of metastatic and nonmetastatic thyroid tumors (TCRdb year 2020). For context, the study as a whole: For patients with malignant and with benign thyroid disease, the researchers compared repertoires between peripheral blood samples and tumor or nodule tissue samples.

Before undergoing thyroid surgery, none of the patients had been given any kind of treatment. Using T-cell receptor beta sequencing, the researchers looked back retrospectively at clinical samples from patients, gathered between about 2011 and 2018. Library preparation used PCR. The run used an Illumina HiSeq 4000. High-throughput sequencing was used to profile the CDR3 region of the TCR beta-chain in every patient. The authors' analysis ran thus. A classifier to discriminate distant-metastatic papillary thyroid cancer patients was built from CDR3 differences across clinicopathological groups. The Shannon index was used to measure repertoire diversity, and the Morisita-Horn index was used to measure how similar tumor and blood repertoires were. TCRdb redid the processing of the public reads, applying fastp at Q25 and MiXCR, and retained in-frame beta chains. TCRdb, not the authors, supplied the V and J calls. This sample holds roughly 5,200 clones; less than 35% were observed only once. Together, the top ten hold 20% to 30% of the sample.

Overall study outcomes, separate from this receptor: In both blood and tumor samples, malignant tumors were reported to have significantly higher TCR beta diversity than benign nodules.

Note on this clone: Its antigen remains undetermined. There are no base qualities to consult, and no much larger clone falls within one base.

V sheds 8 bases and J sheds 0 bases, leaving 11 bases between their ends. The CDR3 goes from the cysteine to the phenylalanine over 13 residues. This entry keeps only the CDR3 DNA: 39 bases, framed from base 1. CDR1 DFQATT and CDR2 SNEGSKA were looked up in the germline V gene (reference sequence). The TCR sequence derives from a female donor with papillary thyroid cancer or a benign thyroid nodule (not recorded which). Some clones in this sample may be carry-over from other donors' samples. The sequenced sample was adjacent normal tissue. The chain is made from TRBV20-1 and TRBJ2-1, with a weak D call of TRBD2 (6 bases match). The DNA reads as follows: TGCAGTCTAGAGCGGGTCTCCTACAATGAGCAGTTCTTC. This gives the protein CSLERVSYNEQFF.